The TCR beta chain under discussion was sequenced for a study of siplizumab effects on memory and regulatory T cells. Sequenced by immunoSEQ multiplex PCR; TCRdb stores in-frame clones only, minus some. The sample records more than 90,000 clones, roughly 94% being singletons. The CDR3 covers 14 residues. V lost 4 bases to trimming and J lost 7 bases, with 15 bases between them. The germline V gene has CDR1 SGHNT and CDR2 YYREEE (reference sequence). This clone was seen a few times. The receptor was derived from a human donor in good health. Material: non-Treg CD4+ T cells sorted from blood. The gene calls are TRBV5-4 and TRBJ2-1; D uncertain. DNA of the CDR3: TGTGCCAGCAGCCCCCCCACCCTTAGGAATGAGCAGTTCTTC. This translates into CASSPPTLRNEQFF.